Only a few counts were recorded for the clone carrying this T cell receptor beta chain. V lost 0 bases to trimming and J lost 8 bases, with 10 bases between them. Per germline, CDR1 SQVTM and CDR2 ANQGSEA. The CDR3 is 13 residues long. TCRdb recomputed calls from the RT-PCR reads with MiXCR, one row per CDR3 protein. This table has hundreds of thousands of distinct CDR3 sequences, 13% to 15% appearing once. Specimen: memory CD4+ T cells from blood. The chain has TRBV29-1 and TRBJ1-4; maybe TRBD1 (6 bases). This sequence was found in a female donor in good health, serving as a healthy control. The CDR3 protein is CSVEERGVEKLFF. Written as DNA, the CDR3 is TGCAGCGTTGAAGAAAGGGGGGTCGAAAAACTGTTTTTT.